These T cell receptor beta chains were read from a single sample in a study of OX40 agonist ivuxolimab in advanced cancers. Assay used: immunoSEQ multiplex PCR; TCRdb lists only in-frame clones, some missing. The table has more than 20,000 clones, 75% to 85% seen once; the top ten hold approximately 31%. This specimen was CD4+ or CD8+ T cells sorted from blood, taken in a trial of the OX40 agonist ivuxolimab. Receptors were obtained from an adult with an advanced solid tumor such as melanoma, head and neck, liver or kidney cancer. Each CDR3 is given with its conserved first and last residue. Fields, in order: clone size, V gene, D gene, J gene, CDR3 DNA, CDR3 protein. A D gene is named only where the DNA matches it firmly. The listing skips clone size in some rows; elsewhere it reads once, few, many or a size class.

>-|TRBV29-1|-|TRBJ2-1
TGCAGCGTTGAAGCGGCGGGAATAAACAATGAGCAGTTCTTC
CSVEAAGINNEQFF
>-|TRBV6-1|-|TRBJ2-7
TGTGCCAGCAGTGAAGGGACATCGAGCTCCTACGAGCAGTACTTC
CASSEGTSSSYEQYF
>-|TRBV5-8|-|TRBJ2-3
TGTGCCAGCAGCTTGCAGGGCGCAGATACGCAGTATTTT
CASSLQGADTQYF
>few|TRBV5-4|-|TRBJ2-7
TGTGCCAGCAGCCTCGGGAGTATCGAGCAGTACTTC
CASSLGSIEQYF
>-|TRBV29-1|-|TRBJ2-1
TGCAGCGTTGAGTTGGACGCCTCATGGGAAAACAATGAGCAGTTCTTC
CSVELDASWENNEQFF
>few|TRBV27|-|TRBJ2-1
TGTGCCAGCAGTTTATCAGCAGCGGCCTACAATGAGCAGTTCTTC
CASSLSAAAYNEQFF
>-|TRBV29-1|-|TRBJ2-7
TGCAGCGTTGAAATTTATGGGGTAAGCTACGAGCAGTACTTC
CSVEIYGVSYEQYF
>-|TRBV6-1|-|TRBJ2-1
TGTGCCAGCAGTGAACTGTGGGGAAATTCCTACAATGAGCAGTTCTTC
CASSELWGNSYNEQFF
>-|TRBV28|-|TRBJ2-7
TGTGCCAGCAGTTCCGACTACGTCGGGATTGCCGCCTACGAGCAGTACTTC
CASSSDYVGIAAYEQYF
>-|TRBV2|TRBD2|TRBJ2-3
TGTGCCAGCAGTTGGGCGGGGGGGACAGATACGCAGTATTTT
CASSWAGGTDTQYF
>-|TRBV7-2|TRBD2|TRBJ2-7
TGTGCCAGCAGCTCACCCAACCTAGCGGGAGTATCCTACGAGCAGTACTTC
CASSSPNLAGVSYEQYF
>-|TRBV5-6|-|TRBJ2-2
TGTGCCAGCAGCTTGGGAAATGGAAGGGGAGTCTCGAACACCGGGGAGCTGTTTTTT
CASSLGNGRGVSNTGELFF
>-|TRBV28|TRBD1|TRBJ1-5
TGTGCCAGCAGTTTGCAGGGGGTGAATAGCAATCAGCCCCAGCATTTT
CASSLQGVNSNQPQHF
>-|TRBV9|TRBD1|TRBJ1-2
TGTGCCAGCAGCCAATCCGGGGTGACAGGGGGGTATGGCTACACCTTC
CASSQSGVTGGYGYTF
>few|TRBV4-1|TRBD1|TRBJ1-5
TGCGCCAGCAGCCCTTTACAGGGGAGCAATCAGCCCCAGCATTTT
CASSPLQGSNQPQHF
>-|TRBV10-3|TRBD1|TRBJ1-1
TGTGCCAGCGGACAGGGGGCCGACACTGAAGCTTTCTTT
CASGQGADTEAFF
>-|TRBV27|TRBD1|TRBJ2-1
TGTGCCAGCAGTGCTCGGGACAGGGGATCCTACAATGAGCAGTTCTTC
CASSARDRGSYNEQFF
>-|TRBV5-5|-|TRBJ2-5
TGTGCCAGCAGCTTGGCCATCGGAGGCCAAGAGACCCAGTACTTC
CASSLAIGGQETQYF
>-|TRBV10-2|-|TRBJ2-3
TGCGCCAGCAGTGAGTGGCGCAGGTCCCAAGATACGCAGTATTTT
CASSEWRRSQDTQYF
>-|TRBV5-5|TRBD2|TRBJ2-5
TGTGCCAGCAGCTTGGATGGGACTAGCGGACAAGAGACCCAGTACTTC
CASSLDGTSGQETQYF
>-|TRBV5-1|TRBD1|TRBJ2-1
TGCGCCAGCAGCCTAATCGGACAGGCAGGACCCAATGAGCAGTTCTTC
CASSLIGQAGPNEQFF
>-|TRBV28|-|TRBJ1-1
TGTGCCAGCAGTTCAGCGGCGGAAGCTTTCTTT
CASSSAAEAFF
>-|TRBV11-1|-|TRBJ2-1
TGTGCCAGCCGGTACCGGGACGCCCGGATAGATGAGCAGTTCTTC
CASRYRDARIDEQFF
>-|TRBV7-2|-|TRBJ1-4
TGTGCCAGCAGCTCCTACGGGGGGGGAAATGAAAAACTGTTTTTT
CASSSYGGGNEKLFF
>few|TRBV7-2|TRBD2|TRBJ2-1
TGTGCCAGCAGCGACGGGACTAGGTTTCCCCCCAATGAGCAGTTCTTC
CASSDGTRFPPNEQFF
>-|TRBV9|TRBD1|TRBJ2-7
TGTGCCAGCAGCGCTGGGGACAGCTCCTACGAGCAGTACTTC
CASSAGDSSYEQYF
>-|TRBV5-8|TRBD1|TRBJ2-2
TGTGCCAGCAGCTTTCGGCAGGGGGCGCGGGAGCTGTTTTTT
CASSFRQGARELFF
>-|TRBV4-1|TRBD2|TRBJ2-5
TGCGCCAGCAGCCTCGTAGCGGGAGGGCTAGAGGCCCAGTACTTC
CASSLVAGGLEAQYF
>-|TRBV5-6|-|TRBJ2-3
TGTGCCAGCAGCTTGGGGTCAGATACGCAGTATTTT
CASSLGSDTQYF
>-|TRBV4-1|-|TRBJ2-7
TGCGCCAGCAGCCAAGTTCAGCACTCCTACGAGCAGTACTTC
CASSQVQHSYEQYF
>-|TRBV19|-|TRBJ1-2
TGTGCCAGTAGTACTTCTGGGACCCTCTCGGATGGCTACACCTTC
CASSTSGTLSDGYTF
>-|TRBV28|-|TRBJ2-3
TGTGCCAGCAGTCCAATCTTTTCTTCGTCCGGGGTCCTAGGCACAGATACGCAGTATTTT
CASSPIFSSSGVLGTDTQYF
>-|TRBV2|-|TRBJ2-3
TGTGCCAGCAGTGAGTGGCTAGCAGGCACAGATACGCAGTATTTT
CASSEWLAGTDTQYF
>few|TRBV29-1|TRBD1|TRBJ2-1
TGCAGCGTAGACAGGGGGAATGAGCAGTTCTTC
CSVDRGNEQFF
>-|TRBV4-1|-|TRBJ2-5
TGCGCCAGCAGCCAAGTTCACCATGCGAAAGAGACCCAGTACTTC
CASSQVHHAKETQYF
>once|TRBV7-8|TRBD2|TRBJ2-7
TGTGCCAGCAGCCAGGGACTAGCGGCGACCTACGAGCAGTACTTC
CASSQGLAATYEQYF
>-|TRBV27|TRBD1|TRBJ2-5
TGTGCCAGCAGTTATCTAGGACAGGGACAAGAGACCCAGTACTTC
CASSYLGQGQETQYF
>few|TRBV11-2|-|TRBJ2-7
TGTGCCAGCAGCTTAGCGGCGGAGGTGCAGTACTTC
CASSLAAEVQYF
>-|TRBV4-1|-|TRBJ2-7
TGCGCCAGCAGCCTCCGAGAAACGGGCTACGAGCAGTACTTC
CASSLRETGYEQYF
>-|TRBV4-1|TRBD1|TRBJ1-2
TGCGCCAGCAGCCAAAGGGGACAGGGAAAATTCTATGGCTACACCTTC
CASSQRGQGKFYGYTF
>few|TRBV9|-|TRBJ1-2
TGTGCCAGCAGCCGCCCGACAGATTCCCCTAGGTACTATGGCTACACCTTC
CASSRPTDSPRYYGYTF
>-|TRBV7-3|TRBD2|TRBJ2-3
TGTGCCAGCAGCTTACAAGCGGGACTCGGGGATACGCAGTATTTT
CASSLQAGLGDTQYF
>-|TRBV7-9|-|TRBJ2-7
TGTGCCAGCAGCTTAGGGGGCCGCGAGCAGTACTTC
CASSLGGREQYF
>-|TRBV6-5|TRBD1|TRBJ2-7
TGTGCCAGCAGTTATTTGGGACAGGGGCCTACCTACGAGCAGTACTTC
CASSYLGQGPTYEQYF
>-|TRBV28|-|TRBJ1-1
TGTGCCAGCAGTGGGAGCACTGAAGCTTTCTTT
CASSGSTEAFF
>-|TRBV5-6|TRBD2|TRBJ2-1
TGTGCCAGCACCCTGGCAGCGGGAGGGCCGGACAATGAGCAGTTCTTC
CASTLAAGGPDNEQFF
>-|TRBV29-1|TRBD2|TRBJ2-3
TGCAGCGCCAGACTAGCGGGAGGCCGCACAGATACGCAGTATTTT
CSARLAGGRTDTQYF
>-|TRBV7-3|TRBD2|TRBJ2-2
TGTGCCAGCAGCCCCCCCCTAGCGGTCCCCACCGGGGAGCTGTTTTTT
CASSPPLAVPTGELFF
>-|TRBV27|-|TRBJ1-4
TGTGCCAGCAGTAAAGACGGCTGGAATGTCGAAAAACTGTTTTTT
CASSKDGWNVEKLFF
>-|TRBV28|TRBD2|TRBJ2-3
TGTGCCAGCAGTTTCCCGGGACTAGCGGGGACAGATACGCAGTATTTT
CASSFPGLAGTDTQYF
>once|TRBV6-5|-|TRBJ2-5
TGTGCCAGCAGTTTCGGACAGCAAGAGACCCAGTACTTC
CASSFGQQETQYF
>-|TRBV5-1|-|TRBJ2-7
TGCGCCAGCAGTCCTGTCCAGGGTGGGGCCTACGAGCAGTACTTC
CASSPVQGGAYEQYF
>-|TRBV7-6|-|TRBJ2-1
TGTGCCAGCAGCTTACTAGTTTCGCCTGCCTACAATGAGCAGTTCTTC
CASSLLVSPAYNEQFF
>-|TRBV9|-|TRBJ2-1
TGTGCCAGCACAGCCGGCGGGAATGTCAATGAGCAGTTCTTC
CASTAGGNVNEQFF
>-|TRBV11-3|-|TRBJ1-6
TGTGCCAGCAGCCGGAGGGCTAATTCACCCCTCCACTTT
CASSRRANSPLHF
>-|TRBV5-4|TRBD1|TRBJ2-5
TGTGCCAGCGGGGACAGTAGTGAGACCCAGTACTTC
CASGDSSETQYF
>few|TRBV29-1|-|TRBJ1-2
TGCAGCGTTGAAGAACCCAGGACTAACTATGGCTACACCTTC
CSVEEPRTNYGYTF